A selection of T cell receptor beta chains follows, all from one sample in a study of T cells expressing NK-cell markers. From its re-call of the 5' RACE reads, TCRdb lists each CDR3 protein once, without DNA. The table lists about 400,000 distinct CDR3 sequences. The sequenced sample was blood T cells: a sorted CD56 or NKG2C T cell subset, CD4+ or CD8+ T cells, or bulk PBMC T cells (not recorded which). All receptors come from a woman between 45 and 65 years old in good health. The CDR3 runs from the conserved cysteine through the conserved F or W.

V: TRBV5-1; J: TRBJ2-2; CDR3: CASSFGGTPSRNTGELFF
V: TRBV10-3; J: TRBJ2-4; CDR3: CATTLTTGPGGVQYF
V: TRBV29-1; J: TRBJ2-7; CDR3: CSVGTGENSYEQYF
V: TRBV3-1; J: TRBJ2-1; CDR3: CASSPQGRNEQFF
V: TRBV12-3/TRBV12-4; J: TRBJ1-4; CDR3: CASSFPRANEKLFF
V: TRBV24-1; J: TRBJ2-3; CDR3: CATSDPKLAGGTDTQYF
V: TRBV29-1; J: TRBJ2-7; CDR3: CSVEVFGGYEQYF
V: TRBV6-1; J: TRBJ1-5; CDR3: CASTRSNQPQHF
V: TRBV5-1; J: TRBJ2-1; CDR3: CASSLREGGEQFF
V: TRBV18; J: TRBJ2-3; CDR3: CASSPIRAGDTSTDTQYF
V: TRBV20-1; J: TRBJ1-1; CDR3: CSASTDNTEAFF
V: TRBV20-1; J: TRBJ1-5; CDR3: CSARVSPDRNQPQHF
V: TRBV7-9; J: TRBJ2-7; CDR3: CASSLLSGLHEQYF
V: TRBV5-1; J: TRBJ2-2; CDR3: CASSLGLKRPTGELFF